The T cell receptor (beta chain) under discussion was sequenced for a study of beta chain features in type 1 diabetes listed by TCRdb under 2018. General notes on the study: Patients and healthy donors did not differ in mean age, gender distribution, total cell number or subset yield. Across all samples, fewer than 110,000,000 sorted cells were examined, and cell number per subset correlated strongly with RNA yield. The study compared TCRB repertoires of sorted circulating CD4+ T cell subsets between recently diagnosed type 1 diabetes patients and matched healthy donors. Regulatory and stem cell-like memory subsets were isolated from only 8 patients and roughly 8 healthy donors, whereas naive and central memory subsets came from all 30 or so donors. General study outcomes and caveats: At VDJ recombination sites, patients with type 1 diabetes made fewer insertions and deleted more nucleotides, a pattern implying thymic rearrangement abnormalities. PCR may preferentially amplify shorter templates, but because patient and control samples were amplified and corrected together, any resulting skew would affect both groups equally. A moderate but significant shortening of TCRB CDR3 length was observed in type 1 diabetes patients in all four CD4+ subsets. Because cDNA rather than genomic DNA was sequenced, highly expressing activated cells could have been over-represented, although no difference in activation and CD3 levels was found between groups. HLA sub-analyses involved small numbers of individuals, so any influence of HLA type on TCRB rearrangement remained unresolved. The naive, central memory and regulatory TCRB repertoires appeared to resemble one another more closely among patients than among healthy donors.

The High Capacity cDNA Reverse Transcription Kit was used to reverse transcribe all of the isolated RNA, meaning that expressed TCRB transcripts were what got sequenced. Naive, central memory and regulatory T cell samples underwent deep immunoSEQ sequencing, averaging approximately 3.3 million total reads per sample. Sorted cells were lysed in RLT buffer and RNA was extracted with DNase-treated RNeasy Micro or Mini kits, depending on cell number. Each cell subset was processed separately to prevent cross-contamination, with patient and healthy donor samples processed together. TCRB sequences were amplified from cDNA with the immunoSEQ multiplex PCR, producing 87-bp fragments spanning the CDR3 region. The amplicons were sequenced using the Illumina HiSeq platform. The authors' analysis ran thus. PCR bias was computationally corrected using synthetic template baselines, reads within Hamming distance 2 were collapsed, and singletons that could not be merged were discarded. Reads were aligned against IMGT to assign V, D and J genes, CDR3 length and insertions or deletions at six rearrangement sites. Within each subset, clonotype counts were normalized to the number of sorted cells before true diversity and Gini coefficients were calculated with the tcR R package. Repertoire sharing was quantified using the overlap coefficient calculated on TCRB nucleotide sequences. As a proxy for the pre-selection repertoire, out-of-frame TCRB sequences from naive cells were analyzed. Held by TCRdb, this immuneACCESS table contains in-frame sequences only and omits some clones. Under half of the omission traces to an unresolved V gene where checked; the cause of the rest is unknown. That table gives V, J and clone size, and the DNA gave D and trimming. The sample table shows roughly 730,000 clones, and 13% are seen once. The ten most abundant clones make up about 0.02% of the sample.

This clone showed up just a few times. There is no known antigen for this receptor. No per-base quality is available; no much larger clone lies one base away. Counted from cysteine to phenylalanine, this CDR3 has 12 amino acids. Solely the CDR3 DNA is kept, with 36 bases framed from the first base. A distance of 9 bases separates the germline ends of V and J, which lose 5 bases and 5 bases respectively. Via the germline V gene, CDR1 is SGHVS and CDR2 FNYEAQ. A single peripheral blood draw of approximately 120 mL on average was collected from each donor into heparinised tubes. A BD FACSAria II and a panel including CD45RO, CCR7, CD25, CD127, CD95 and CD27 were used to sort naive, central memory, regulatory and stem cell-like memory CD4+ T cells. Every sorted population had a purity above 98%. PBMCs were isolated immediately by Lymphoprep density gradient centrifugation and stained directly without culture. To minimize batch effects, samples were stained and sorted in pairs, one healthy donor with one patient per experiment.

This sequence uses TRBV7-6 and TRBJ1-1, with TRBD1 tentatively as D gene (6 bases match). The sequencing input was naive CD4+ T cells from blood. The cell subset or site tag for this specimen amounts to: true naive CD4+ T cells. This receptor was identified in a man younger than 35 with type 1 diabetes. The CDR3 has the sequence CASSKRGTEAFF. The sequenced DNA: TGTGCCAGCAGCAAGAGGGGGACTGAAGCTTTCTTT.